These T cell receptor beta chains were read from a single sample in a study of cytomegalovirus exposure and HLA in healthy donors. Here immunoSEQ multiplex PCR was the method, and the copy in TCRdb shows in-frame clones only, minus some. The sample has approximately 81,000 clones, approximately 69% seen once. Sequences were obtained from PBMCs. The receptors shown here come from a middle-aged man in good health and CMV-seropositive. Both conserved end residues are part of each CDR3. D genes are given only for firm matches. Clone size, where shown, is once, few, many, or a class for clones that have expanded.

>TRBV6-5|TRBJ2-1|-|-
CASSKGGQYANEQFF
TGTGCCAGCAGCAAGGGGGGACAGTACGCCAATGAGCAGTTCTTC
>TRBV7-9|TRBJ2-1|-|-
CASSLAGGTYNEQFF
TGTGCCAGCAGCTTAGCGGGGGGAACTTACAATGAGCAGTTCTTC
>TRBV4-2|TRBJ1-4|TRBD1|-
CASSQTGATNEKLFF
TGTGCCAGCAGCCAGACAGGGGCAACTAATGAAAAACTGTTTTTT
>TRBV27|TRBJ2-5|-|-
CASSLHSNQETQYF
TGTGCCAGCAGTTTGCACAGTAACCAAGAGACCCAGTACTTC
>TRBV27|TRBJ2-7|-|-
CASSLLSRTVSYEQYF
TGTGCCAGCAGTTTGCTATCCCGGACAGTCTCCTACGAGCAGTACTTC
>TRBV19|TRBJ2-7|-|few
CASSIGQNSYEQYF
TGTGCCAGTAGTATAGGGCAGAACTCCTACGAGCAGTACTTC
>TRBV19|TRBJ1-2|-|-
CASRRRGRNYGYTF
TGTGCCAGTAGGCGGCGGGGTCGCAACTATGGCTACACCTTC
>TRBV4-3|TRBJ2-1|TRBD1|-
CASSQARTGGARNEQFF
TGCGCCAGCAGCCAGGCTAGAACAGGGGGCGCAAGGAATGAGCAGTTCTTC
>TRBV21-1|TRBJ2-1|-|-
CASSSTSGRRHEQFF
TGTGCCAGCAGCAGTACTAGCGGGAGAAGGCATGAGCAGTTCTTC
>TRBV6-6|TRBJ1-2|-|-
CASSPHRVPGYTF
TGTGCCAGCAGTCCCCACAGGGTTCCTGGCTACACCTTC
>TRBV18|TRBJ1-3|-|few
CASSPSGGYGNTIYF
TGTGCCAGCTCACCCAGCGGAGGCTACGGAAACACCATATATTTT
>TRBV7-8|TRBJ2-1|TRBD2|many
CASSLVSGRVGNEQFF
TGTGCCAGCAGCTTAGTTAGCGGGAGGGTCGGCAATGAGCAGTTCTTC
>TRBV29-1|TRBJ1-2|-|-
CSDSRGGLPNYGYTF
TGCAGCGATTCTAGAGGAGGGCTTCCTAACTATGGCTACACCTTC
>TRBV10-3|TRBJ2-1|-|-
CAIRPGQHNEQFF
TGTGCCATCAGACCGGGACAACACAATGAGCAGTTCTTC
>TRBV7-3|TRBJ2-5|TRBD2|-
CASSPEAGRGQETQYF
TGTGCCAGCAGCCCAGAAGCGGGAAGGGGCCAAGAGACCCAGTACTTC
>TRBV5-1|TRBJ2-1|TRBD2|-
CASYLTSGTYNEQFF
TGCGCCAGCTACCTGACTAGCGGGACTTACAATGAGCAGTTCTTC
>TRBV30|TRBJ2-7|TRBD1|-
CAWDPGQVSYEQYF
TGTGCCTGGGATCCGGGACAGGTCTCCTACGAGCAGTACTTC
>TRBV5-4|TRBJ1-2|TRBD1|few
CASSLGQGNYGYTF
TGTGCCAGCAGCTTGGGACAGGGAAACTATGGCTACACCTTC
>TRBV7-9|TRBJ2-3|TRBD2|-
CASSLGGTDTQYF
TGTGCCAGCAGCTTGGGGGGGACAGATACGCAGTATTTT
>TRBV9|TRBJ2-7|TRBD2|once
CASSILASSYEQYF
TGTGCCAGCAGCATACTAGCGTCAAGCTACGAGCAGTACTTC
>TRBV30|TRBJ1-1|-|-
CAWTLGGFEAFF
TGTGCCTGGACCTTGGGGGGTTTTGAAGCTTTCTTT
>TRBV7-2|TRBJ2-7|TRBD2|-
CASSLRASGRYEQYF
TGTGCCAGCAGCTTAAGGGCTAGCGGGAGGTACGAGCAGTACTTC
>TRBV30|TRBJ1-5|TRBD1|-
CAWTPDRGGNQPQHF
TGTGCCTGGACCCCCGACAGGGGGGGAAATCAGCCCCAGCATTTT
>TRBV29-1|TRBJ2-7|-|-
CSVEERDYEQYF
TGCAGCGTTGAAGAGCGGGACTACGAGCAGTACTTC
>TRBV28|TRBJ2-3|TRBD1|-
CASSGDRILSDTQYF
TGTGCCAGCAGTGGGGACAGGATTTTATCGGATACGCAGTATTTT
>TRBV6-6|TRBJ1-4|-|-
CASSPRRATNEKLFF
TGTGCCAGCAGTCCCCGCCGGGCAACTAATGAAAAACTGTTTTTT
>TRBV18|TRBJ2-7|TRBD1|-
CASSPGQGTLYYEQYF
TGTGCCAGCTCACCGGGACAGGGCACCCTCTACTACGAGCAGTACTTC
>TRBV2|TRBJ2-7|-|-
CASSAQGGSYEQYF
TGTGCCAGCAGTGCTCAGGGGGGATCCTACGAGCAGTACTTC
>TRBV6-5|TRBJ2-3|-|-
CASTDSSTDTQYF
TGTGCCAGCACCGACAGTAGCACAGATACGCAGTATTTT
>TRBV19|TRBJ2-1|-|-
CASSSRGANQIEQFF
TGTGCCAGTAGTTCCCGGGGGGCTAATCAGATTGAGCAGTTCTTC
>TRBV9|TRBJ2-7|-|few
CASSVGVTGTYEQYF
TGTGCCAGCAGCGTAGGTGTGACAGGAACCTACGAGCAGTACTTC
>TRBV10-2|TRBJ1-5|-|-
CASSESPGNSNQPQHF
TGCGCCAGCAGTGAGTCCCCGGGTAATAGCAATCAGCCCCAGCATTTT
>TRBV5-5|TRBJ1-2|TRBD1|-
CASSFSTGNYGYTF
TGTGCCAGCAGCTTTTCGACAGGGAACTATGGCTACACCTTC
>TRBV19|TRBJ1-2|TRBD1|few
CASRRDSYGYTF
TGTGCCAGCCGCCGGGACAGCTATGGCTACACCTTC
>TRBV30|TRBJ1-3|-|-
CAWSVGAAGNTIYF
TGTGCCTGGAGTGTGGGGGCAGCTGGAAACACCATATATTTT
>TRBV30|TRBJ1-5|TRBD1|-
CAWKWSPRGQSQPQHF
TGTGCCTGGAAGTGGTCGCCAAGGGGGCAAAGTCAGCCCCAGCATTTT
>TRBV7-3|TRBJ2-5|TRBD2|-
CASSPGSGSETQYF
TGTGCCAGCAGCCCCGGCAGCGGGAGCGAGACCCAGTACTTC
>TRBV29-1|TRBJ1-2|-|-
CSVDSSWGYTF
TGCAGCGTTGATTCGAGTTGGGGCTACACCTTC
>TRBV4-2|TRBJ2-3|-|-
CASSQDDRDGTDTQYF
TGTGCCAGCAGCCAAGATGACCGGGATGGCACAGATACGCAGTATTTT
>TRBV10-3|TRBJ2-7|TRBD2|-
CAISGGPSYEQYF
TGTGCCATCTCGGGAGGGCCCTCCTACGAGCAGTACTTC
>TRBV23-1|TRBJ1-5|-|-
CASTPLRTMLRDVQPHQPQHF
TGCGCCAGCACTCCTCTGCGAACAATGTTACGGGATGTTCAGCCCCATCAGCCCCAGCATTTT
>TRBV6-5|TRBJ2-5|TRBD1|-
CASSFGQGTGETQYF
TGTGCCAGCAGTTTTGGACAGGGGACCGGGGAGACCCAGTACTTC
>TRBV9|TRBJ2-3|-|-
CASTSSGTSTDTQYF
TGTGCCAGCACCTCCTCGGGGACTTCCACAGATACGCAGTATTTT
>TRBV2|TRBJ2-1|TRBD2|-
CASSEPFGLAGGDNEQFF
TGTGCCAGCAGTGAACCCTTTGGACTAGCGGGGGGAGACAATGAGCAGTTCTTC
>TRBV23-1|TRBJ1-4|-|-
CASSPEEKLFF
TGCGCCAGCAGCCCAGAAGAAAAACTGTTTTTT
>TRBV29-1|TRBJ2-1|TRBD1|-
CSVDRGRNEQFF
TGCAGCGTCGACAGGGGGAGGAATGAGCAGTTCTTC
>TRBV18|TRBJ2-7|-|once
CASRYDRNSYEQYF
TGTGCCAGTCGGTACGACAGAAACTCCTACGAGCAGTACTTC